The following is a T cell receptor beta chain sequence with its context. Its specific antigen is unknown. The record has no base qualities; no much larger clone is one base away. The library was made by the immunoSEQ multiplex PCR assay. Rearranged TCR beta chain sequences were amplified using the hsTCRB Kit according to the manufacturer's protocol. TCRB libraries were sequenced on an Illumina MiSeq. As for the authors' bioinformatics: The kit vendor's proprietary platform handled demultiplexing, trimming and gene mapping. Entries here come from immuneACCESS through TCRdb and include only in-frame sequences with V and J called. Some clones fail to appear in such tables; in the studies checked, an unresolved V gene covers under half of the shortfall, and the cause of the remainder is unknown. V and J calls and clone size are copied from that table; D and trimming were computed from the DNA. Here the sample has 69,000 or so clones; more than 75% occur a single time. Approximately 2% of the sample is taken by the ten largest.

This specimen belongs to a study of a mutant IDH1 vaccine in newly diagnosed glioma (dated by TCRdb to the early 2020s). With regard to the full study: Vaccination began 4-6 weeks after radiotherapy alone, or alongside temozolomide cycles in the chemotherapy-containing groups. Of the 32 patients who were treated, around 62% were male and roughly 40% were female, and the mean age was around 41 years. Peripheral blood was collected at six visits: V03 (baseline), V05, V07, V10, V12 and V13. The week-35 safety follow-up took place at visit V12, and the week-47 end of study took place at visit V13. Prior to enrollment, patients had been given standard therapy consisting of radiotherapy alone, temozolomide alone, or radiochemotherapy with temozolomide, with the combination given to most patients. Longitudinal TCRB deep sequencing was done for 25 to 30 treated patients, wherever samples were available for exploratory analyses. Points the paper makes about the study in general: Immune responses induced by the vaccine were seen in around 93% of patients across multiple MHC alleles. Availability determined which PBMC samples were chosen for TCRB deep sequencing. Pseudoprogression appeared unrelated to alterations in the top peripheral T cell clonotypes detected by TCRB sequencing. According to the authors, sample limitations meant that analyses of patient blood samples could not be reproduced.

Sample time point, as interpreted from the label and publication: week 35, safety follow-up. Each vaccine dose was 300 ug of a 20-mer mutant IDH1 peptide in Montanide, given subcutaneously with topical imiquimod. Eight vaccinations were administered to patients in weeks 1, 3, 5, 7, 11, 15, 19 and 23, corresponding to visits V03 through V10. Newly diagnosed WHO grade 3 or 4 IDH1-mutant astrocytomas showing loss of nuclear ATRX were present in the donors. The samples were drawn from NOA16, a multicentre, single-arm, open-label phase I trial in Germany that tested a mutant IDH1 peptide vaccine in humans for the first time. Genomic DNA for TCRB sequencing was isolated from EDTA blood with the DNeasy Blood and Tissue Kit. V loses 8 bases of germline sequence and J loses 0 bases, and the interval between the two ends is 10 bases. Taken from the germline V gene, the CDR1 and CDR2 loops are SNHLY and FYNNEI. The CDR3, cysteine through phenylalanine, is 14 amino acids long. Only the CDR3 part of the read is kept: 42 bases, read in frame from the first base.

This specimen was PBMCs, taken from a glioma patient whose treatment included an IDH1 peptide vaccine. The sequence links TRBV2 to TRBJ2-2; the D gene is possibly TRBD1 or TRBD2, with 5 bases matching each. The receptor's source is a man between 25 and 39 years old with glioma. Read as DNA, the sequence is TGTGCCAGCCGAGGGACGACGAACACCGGGGAGCTGTTTTTT. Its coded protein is CASRGTTNTGELFF.